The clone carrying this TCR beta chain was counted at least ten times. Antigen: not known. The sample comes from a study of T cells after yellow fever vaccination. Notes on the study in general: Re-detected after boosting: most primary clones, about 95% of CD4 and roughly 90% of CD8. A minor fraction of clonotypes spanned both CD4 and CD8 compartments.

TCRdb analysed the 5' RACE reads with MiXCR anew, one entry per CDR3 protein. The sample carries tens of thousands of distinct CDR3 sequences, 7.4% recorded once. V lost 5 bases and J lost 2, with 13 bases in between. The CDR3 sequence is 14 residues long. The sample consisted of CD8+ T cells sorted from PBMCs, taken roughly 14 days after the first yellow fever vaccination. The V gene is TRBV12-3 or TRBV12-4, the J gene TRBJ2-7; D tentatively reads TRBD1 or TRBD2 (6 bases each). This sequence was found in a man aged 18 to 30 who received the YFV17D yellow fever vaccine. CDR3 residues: CASSKGGEAYEQYF. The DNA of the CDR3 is TGTGCCAGCAGTAAGGGGGGCGAAGCCTACGAGCAGTACTTC.